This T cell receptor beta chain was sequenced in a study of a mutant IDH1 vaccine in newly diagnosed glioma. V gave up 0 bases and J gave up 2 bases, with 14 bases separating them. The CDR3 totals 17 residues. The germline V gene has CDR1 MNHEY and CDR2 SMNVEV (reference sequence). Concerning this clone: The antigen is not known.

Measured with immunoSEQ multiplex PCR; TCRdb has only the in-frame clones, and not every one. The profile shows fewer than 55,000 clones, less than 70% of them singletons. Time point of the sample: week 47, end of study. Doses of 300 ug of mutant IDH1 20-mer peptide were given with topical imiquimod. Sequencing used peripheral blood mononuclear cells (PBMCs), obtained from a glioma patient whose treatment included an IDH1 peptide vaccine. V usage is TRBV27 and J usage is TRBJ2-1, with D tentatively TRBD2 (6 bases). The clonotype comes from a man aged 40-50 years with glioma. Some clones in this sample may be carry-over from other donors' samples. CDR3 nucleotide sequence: TGTGCCAGCAGTTTATCGTTAATGGGACTCCCCTACAATGAGCAGTTCTTC. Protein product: CASSLSLMGLPYNEQFF.